This TCR beta chain came from a study of T cells after yellow fever vaccination. Trimming left V 6 bases short and J 0 bases short, with 11 bases between. Germline V lookup: CDR1 SGHAT, CDR2 FQDESV (reference sequence). The CDR3 has 14 residues. Universal primer sites and UMIs were introduced during 5'RACE template-switching synthesis of TCR cDNA. Each CDR3 protein gets one entry after TCRdb re-called the 5' RACE reads with MiXCR. The sample includes about 300,000 distinct CDR3 sequences, roughly 8.7% of them seen just once. This clonotype turned up a few times. The rearrangement links TRBV11-1 to TRBJ1-1; D unclear. The origin of this receptor is a man between 18 and 35 years old who received the YFV17D yellow fever vaccine. The material was CD4+ T cells sorted from PBMCs, obtained 5 days after the yellow fever booster vaccination. Here the CDR3 DNA reads TGTGCCAGCAGTGTTTCAGTCATGAACACTGAAGCTTTCTTT. Translated, it gives CASSVSVMNTEAFF. Full variable domain (missing parts from reference TRBV11-1 and TRBJ1-1): EAEVAQSPRYKITEKSQAVAFWCDPISGHATLYWYRQILGQGPELLVQFQDESVVDDSQLPKDRFSAERLKGVDSTLKIQPAELGDSAMYLCASSVSVMNTEAFFGQGTRLTVV.